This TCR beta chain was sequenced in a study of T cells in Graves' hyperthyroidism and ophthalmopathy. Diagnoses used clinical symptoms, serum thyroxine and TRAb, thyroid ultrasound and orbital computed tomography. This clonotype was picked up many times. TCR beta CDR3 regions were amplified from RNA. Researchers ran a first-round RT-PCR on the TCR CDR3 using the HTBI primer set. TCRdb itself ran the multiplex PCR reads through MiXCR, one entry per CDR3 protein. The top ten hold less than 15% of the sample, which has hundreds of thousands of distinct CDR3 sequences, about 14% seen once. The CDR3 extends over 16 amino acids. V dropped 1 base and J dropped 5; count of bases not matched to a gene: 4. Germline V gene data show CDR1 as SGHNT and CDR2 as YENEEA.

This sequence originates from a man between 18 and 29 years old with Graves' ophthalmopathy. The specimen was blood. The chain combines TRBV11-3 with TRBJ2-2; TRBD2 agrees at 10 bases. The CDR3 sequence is CASSLGGLAATGELFF. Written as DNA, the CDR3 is TGTGCCAGCAGCTTAGGCGGACTAGCGGCTACCGGGGAGCTGTTTTTT.